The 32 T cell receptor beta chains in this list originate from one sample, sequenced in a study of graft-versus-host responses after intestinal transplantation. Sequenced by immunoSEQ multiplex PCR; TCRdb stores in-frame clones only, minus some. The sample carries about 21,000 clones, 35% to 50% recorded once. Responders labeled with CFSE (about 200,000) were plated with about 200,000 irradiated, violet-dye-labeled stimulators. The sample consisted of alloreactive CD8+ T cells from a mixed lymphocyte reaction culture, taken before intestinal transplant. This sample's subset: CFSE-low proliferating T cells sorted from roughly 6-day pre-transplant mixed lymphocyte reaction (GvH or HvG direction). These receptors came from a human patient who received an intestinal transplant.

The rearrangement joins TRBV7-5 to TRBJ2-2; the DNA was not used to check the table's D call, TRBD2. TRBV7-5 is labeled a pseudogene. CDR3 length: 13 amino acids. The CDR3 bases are TGTGCCAGCAGCTCTACTAGGTCCGGGGAGCTGTTTTTT. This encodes CASSSTRSGELFF.

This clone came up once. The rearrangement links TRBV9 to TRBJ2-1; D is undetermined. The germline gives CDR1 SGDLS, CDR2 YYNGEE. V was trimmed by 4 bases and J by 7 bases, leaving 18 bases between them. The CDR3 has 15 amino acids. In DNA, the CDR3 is TGTGCCAGCAGCTTAACTCCGGACCTCTTGAATGAGCAGTTCTTC. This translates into CASSLTPDLLNEQFF.

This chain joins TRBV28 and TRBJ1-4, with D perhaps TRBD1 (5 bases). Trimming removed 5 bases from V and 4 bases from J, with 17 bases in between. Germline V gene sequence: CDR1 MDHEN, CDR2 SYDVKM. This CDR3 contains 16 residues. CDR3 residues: CASSESPGPINEKLFF. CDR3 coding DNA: TGTGCCAGCAGTGAATCCCCGGGACCGATTAATGAAAAACTGTTTTTT. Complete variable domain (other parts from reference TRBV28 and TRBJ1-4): DVKVTQSSRYLVKRTGEKVFLECVQDMDHENMFWYRQDPGLGLRLIYFSYDVKMKEKGDIPEGYSVSREKKERFSLILESASTNQTSMYLCASSESPGPINEKLFFGSGTQLSVL.

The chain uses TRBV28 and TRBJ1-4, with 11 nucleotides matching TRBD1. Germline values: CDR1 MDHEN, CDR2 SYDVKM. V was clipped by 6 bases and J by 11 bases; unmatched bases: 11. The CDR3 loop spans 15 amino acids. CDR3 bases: TGTGCCAGCAGCACATCCGGGACAGGGGGTGCTAAACTGTTTTTT. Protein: CASSTSGTGGAKLFF.

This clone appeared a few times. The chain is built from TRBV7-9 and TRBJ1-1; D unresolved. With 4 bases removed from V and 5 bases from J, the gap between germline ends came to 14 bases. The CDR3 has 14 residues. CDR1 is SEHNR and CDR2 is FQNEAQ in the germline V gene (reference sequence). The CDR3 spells CASSSEVIITEAFF. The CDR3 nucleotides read TGTGCCAGCAGCTCTGAAGTTATAATAACTGAAGCTTTCTTT.

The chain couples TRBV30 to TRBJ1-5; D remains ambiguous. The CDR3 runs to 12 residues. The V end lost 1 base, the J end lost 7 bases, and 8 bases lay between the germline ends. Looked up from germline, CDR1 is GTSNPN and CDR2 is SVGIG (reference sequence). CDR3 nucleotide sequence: TGTGCCTGGAGTGGGACGCGCCAGCCCCAGCATTTT. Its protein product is CAWSGTRQPQHF.

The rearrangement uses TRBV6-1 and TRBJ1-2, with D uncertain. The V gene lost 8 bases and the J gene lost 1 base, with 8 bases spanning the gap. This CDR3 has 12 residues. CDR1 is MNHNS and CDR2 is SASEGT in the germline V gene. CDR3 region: CASSKDNYGYTF. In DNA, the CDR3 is TGTGCCAGCTCTAAGGATAACTATGGCTACACCTTC.

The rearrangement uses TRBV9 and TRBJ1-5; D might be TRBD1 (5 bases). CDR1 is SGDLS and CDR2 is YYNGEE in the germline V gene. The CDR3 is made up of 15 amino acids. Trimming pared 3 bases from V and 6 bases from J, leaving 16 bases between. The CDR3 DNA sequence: TGTGCCAGCAGCGCCGCAGGGATAATGGGTCAGCCCCAGCATTTT. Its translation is CASSAAGIMGQPQHF.

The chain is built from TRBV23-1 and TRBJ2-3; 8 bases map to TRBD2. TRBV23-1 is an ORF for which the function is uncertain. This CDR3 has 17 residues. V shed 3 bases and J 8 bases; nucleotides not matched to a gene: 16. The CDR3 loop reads CASSQIRRLAKKCTQYF. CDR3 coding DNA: TGCGCCAGCAGTCAGATTAGGAGACTAGCGAAGAAGTGTACGCAGTATTTT.

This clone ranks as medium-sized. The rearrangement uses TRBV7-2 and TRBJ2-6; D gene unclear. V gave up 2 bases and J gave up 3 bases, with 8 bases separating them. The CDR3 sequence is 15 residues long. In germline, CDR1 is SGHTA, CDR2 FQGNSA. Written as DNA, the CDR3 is TGTGCCAGCAGCTTATTTACCAATGGGGCCAACGTCCTGACTTTC. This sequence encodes CASSLFTNGANVLTF. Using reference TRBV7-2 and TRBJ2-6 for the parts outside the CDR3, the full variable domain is GAGVSQSPSNKVTEKGKDVELRCDPISGHTALYWYRQSLGQGLEFLIYFQGNSAPDKSGLPSDRFSAERTGGSVSTLTIQRTQQEDSAVYLCASSLFTNGANVLTFGAGSRLTVL.

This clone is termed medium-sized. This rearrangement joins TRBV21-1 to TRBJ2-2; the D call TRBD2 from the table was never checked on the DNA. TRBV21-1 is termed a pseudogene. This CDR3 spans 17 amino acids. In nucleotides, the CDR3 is TGTGCCAGCAGCGCGACTAGCGGAACCGCGAACACCGGGGAGCTGTTTTTT. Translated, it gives CASSATSGTANTGELFF.

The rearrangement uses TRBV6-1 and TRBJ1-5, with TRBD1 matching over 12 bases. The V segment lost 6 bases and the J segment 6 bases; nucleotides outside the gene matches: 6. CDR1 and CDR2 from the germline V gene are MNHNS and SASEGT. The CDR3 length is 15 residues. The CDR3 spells CASSPGQGAFQPQHF. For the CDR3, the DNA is TGTGCCAGCAGCCCGGGACAGGGGGCGTTTCAGCCCCAGCATTTT.

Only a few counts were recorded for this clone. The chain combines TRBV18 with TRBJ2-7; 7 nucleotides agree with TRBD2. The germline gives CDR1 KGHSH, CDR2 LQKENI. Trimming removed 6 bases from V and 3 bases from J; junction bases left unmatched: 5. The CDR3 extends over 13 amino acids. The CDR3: CASSSGGGYEQYF. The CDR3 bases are TGTGCCAGCTCCTCTGGGGGGGGCTACGAGCAGTACTTC.

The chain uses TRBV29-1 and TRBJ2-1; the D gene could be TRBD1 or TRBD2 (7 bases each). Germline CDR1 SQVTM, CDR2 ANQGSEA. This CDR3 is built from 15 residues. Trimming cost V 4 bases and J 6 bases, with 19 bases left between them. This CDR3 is CSVGGGGSKINEQFF. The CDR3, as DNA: TGCAGCGTTGGAGGGGGCGGGAGCAAAATCAATGAGCAGTTCTTC.

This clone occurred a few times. The CDR3 nucleotides read TGCGCCAGCAGCTTGGCCGGGATGGGAGGGCCGACCGGGGAGCTGTTTTTT. This gives the protein CASSLAGMGGPTGELFF. The rearrangement links TRBV5-1 to TRBJ2-2, with 7 bases fitting TRBD2. The CDR3 totals 17 residues. From germline, CDR1 is SGHRS and CDR2 YFSETQ. Trimming cost V 0 bases and J 5 bases; bases outside gene matches: 10.

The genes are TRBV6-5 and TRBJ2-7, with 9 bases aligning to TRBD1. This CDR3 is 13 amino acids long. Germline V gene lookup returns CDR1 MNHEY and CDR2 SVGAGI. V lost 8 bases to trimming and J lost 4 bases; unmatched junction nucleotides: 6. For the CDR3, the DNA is TGTGCCAGCTGGGACAGGGTGAGGTACGAGCAGTACTTC. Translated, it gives CASWDRVRYEQYF.

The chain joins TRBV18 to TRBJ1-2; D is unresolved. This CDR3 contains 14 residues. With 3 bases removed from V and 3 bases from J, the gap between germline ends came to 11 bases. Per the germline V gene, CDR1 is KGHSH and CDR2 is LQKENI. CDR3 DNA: TGTGCCAGCTCACCTGCCGGATCCTACTATGGCTACACCTTC. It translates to CASSPAGSYYGYTF.

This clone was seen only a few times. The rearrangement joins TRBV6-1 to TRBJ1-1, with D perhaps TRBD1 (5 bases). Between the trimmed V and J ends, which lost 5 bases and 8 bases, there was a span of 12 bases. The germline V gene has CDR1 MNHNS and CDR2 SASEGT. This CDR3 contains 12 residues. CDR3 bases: TGTGCCAGCAGTTTCCCCTGGGGGGAAGCTTTCTTT. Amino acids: CASSFPWGEAFF.

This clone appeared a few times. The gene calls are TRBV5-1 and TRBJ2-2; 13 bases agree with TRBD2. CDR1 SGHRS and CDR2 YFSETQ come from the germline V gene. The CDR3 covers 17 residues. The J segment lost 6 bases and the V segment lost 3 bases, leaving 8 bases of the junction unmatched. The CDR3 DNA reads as TGCGCCAGCAGCTGGGGACTAGCGGGACGTCGAGCCGGGGAGCTGTTTTTT. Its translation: CASSWGLAGRRAGELFF. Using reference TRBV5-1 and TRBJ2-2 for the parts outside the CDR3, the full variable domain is KAGVTQTPRYLIKTRGQQVTLSCSPISGHRSVSWYQQTPGQGLQFLFEYFSETQRNKGNFPGRFSGRQFSNSRSEMNVSTLELGDSALYLCASSWGLAGRRAGELFFGEGSRLTVL.

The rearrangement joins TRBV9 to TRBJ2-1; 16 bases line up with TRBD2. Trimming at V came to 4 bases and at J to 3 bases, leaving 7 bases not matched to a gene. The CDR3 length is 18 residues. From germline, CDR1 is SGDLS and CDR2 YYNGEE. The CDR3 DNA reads TGTGCCAGCAGCCCGGGACTAGCGGGAGGGGTGCTCTACAATGAGCAGTTCTTC. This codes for CASSPGLAGGVLYNEQFF.

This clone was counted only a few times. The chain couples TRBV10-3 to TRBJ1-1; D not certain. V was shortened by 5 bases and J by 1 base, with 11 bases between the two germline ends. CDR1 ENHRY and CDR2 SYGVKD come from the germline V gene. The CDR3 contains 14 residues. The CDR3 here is CAISILQENTEAFF. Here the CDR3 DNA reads TGTGCCATCAGTATACTCCAGGAGAACACTGAAGCTTTCTTT.

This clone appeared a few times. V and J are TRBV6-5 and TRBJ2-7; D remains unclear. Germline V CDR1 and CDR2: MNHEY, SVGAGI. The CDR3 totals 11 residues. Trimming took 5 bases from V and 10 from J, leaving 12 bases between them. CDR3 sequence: CASSEVTDQYF. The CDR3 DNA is TGTGCCAGCAGTGAAGTTACAGACCAGTACTTC.

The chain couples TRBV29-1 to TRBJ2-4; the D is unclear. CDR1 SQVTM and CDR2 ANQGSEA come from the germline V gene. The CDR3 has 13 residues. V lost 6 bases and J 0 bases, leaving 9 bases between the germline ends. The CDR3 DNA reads TGCAGCGTCAACCCCCTAGCCAAAAACATTCAGTACTTC. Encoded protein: CSVNPLAKNIQYF.

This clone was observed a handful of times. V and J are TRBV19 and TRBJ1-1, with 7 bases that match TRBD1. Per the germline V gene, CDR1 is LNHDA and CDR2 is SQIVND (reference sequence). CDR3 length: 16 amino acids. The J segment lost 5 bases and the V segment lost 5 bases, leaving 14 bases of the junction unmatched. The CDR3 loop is CASSSPSGQTLTEAFF. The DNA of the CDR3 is TGTGCCAGTAGTTCCCCCTCGGGACAGACTTTGACTGAAGCTTTCTTT.

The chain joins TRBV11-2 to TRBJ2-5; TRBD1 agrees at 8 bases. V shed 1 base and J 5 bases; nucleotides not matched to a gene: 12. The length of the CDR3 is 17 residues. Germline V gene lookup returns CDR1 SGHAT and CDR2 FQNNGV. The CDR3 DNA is TGTGCCAGCAGCTTAGGGGGCCTCACAGGGGGTCGCGAGACCCAGTACTTC. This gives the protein CASSLGGLTGGRETQYF.

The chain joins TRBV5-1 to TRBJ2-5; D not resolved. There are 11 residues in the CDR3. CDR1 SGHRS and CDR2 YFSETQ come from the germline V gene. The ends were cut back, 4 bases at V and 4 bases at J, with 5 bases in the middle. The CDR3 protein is CASSEGETQYF. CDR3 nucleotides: TGCGCCAGCAGCGAAGGAGAGACCCAGTACTTC.

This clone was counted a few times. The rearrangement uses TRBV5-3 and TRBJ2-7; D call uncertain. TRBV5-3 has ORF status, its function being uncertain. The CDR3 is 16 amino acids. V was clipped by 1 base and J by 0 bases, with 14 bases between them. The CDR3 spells CARSLIFVFSSYEQYF. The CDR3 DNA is TGTGCCAGAAGCTTGATCTTCGTATTCAGCTCCTACGAGCAGTACTTC.

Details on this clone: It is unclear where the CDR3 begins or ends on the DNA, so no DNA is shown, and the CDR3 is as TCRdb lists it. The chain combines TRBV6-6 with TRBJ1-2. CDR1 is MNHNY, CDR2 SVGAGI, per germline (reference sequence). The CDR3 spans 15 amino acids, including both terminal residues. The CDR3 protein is CASRRAGTTNYGYTF.

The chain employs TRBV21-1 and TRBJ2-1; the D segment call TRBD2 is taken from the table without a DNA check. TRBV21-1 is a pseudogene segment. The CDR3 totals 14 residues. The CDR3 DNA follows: TGTGCCACCCACCCCACGGGAGGGCCCAATGAGCAGTTCTTC. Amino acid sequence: CATHPTGGPNEQFF.

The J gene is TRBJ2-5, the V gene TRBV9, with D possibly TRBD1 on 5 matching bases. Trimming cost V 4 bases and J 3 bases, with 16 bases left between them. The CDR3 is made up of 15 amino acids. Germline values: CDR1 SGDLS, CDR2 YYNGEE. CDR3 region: CASSSPTTAKETQYF. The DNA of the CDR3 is TGTGCCAGCAGCTCTCCAACGACAGCCAAAGAGACCCAGTACTTC.

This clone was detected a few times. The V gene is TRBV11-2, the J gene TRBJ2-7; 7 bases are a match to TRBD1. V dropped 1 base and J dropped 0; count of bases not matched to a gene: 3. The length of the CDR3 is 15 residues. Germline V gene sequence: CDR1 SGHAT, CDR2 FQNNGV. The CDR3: CASSLVGTVSYEQYF. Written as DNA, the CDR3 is TGTGCCAGCAGCTTAGTGGGGACAGTCTCCTACGAGCAGTACTTC.

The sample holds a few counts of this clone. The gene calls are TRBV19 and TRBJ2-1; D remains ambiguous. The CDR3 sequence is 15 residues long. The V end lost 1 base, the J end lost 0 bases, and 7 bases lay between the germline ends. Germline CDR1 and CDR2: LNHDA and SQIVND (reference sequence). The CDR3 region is CASSIGLSSYNEQFF. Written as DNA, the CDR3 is TGTGCCAGTAGTATAGGTCTGAGCTCCTACAATGAGCAGTTCTTC.